These T cell receptor beta chains were read from a single sample in a study of response to subunit inactivated influenza vaccine. MiXCR was run by TCRdb on the RT-PCR reads, yielding one entry per CDR3 protein. Of about 650,000 distinct CDR3 sequences in the sample, approximately 14% were seen once. Specimen: PBMCs from blood, collected less than 13 days after vaccination. The receptors come from a man between 50 and 59 years old who received an inactivated influenza vaccine. Each CDR3 is given with its conserved first and last residue. A D gene is named only where the DNA matches it firmly. Clone size, where shown, is once, few, many, or a class for clones that have expanded.

d_gene,v_gene,j_gene,abundance,CDR3nt,CDR3aa
TRBD1,TRBV11-2,TRBJ2-7,few,TGTGCCAGCAGCCACATCCCGGGACAGGGCTTCCACGAGCAGTACTTC,CASSHIPGQGFHEQYF
NA,TRBV2,TRBJ2-1,few,TGTGCCTCCCTGGTCTCATCGGATGAGCAGTTCTTC,CASLVSSDEQFF
NA,TRBV6-2/TRBV6-3,TRBJ1-3,NA,TGTGCCAGCAGTTACGTGGAGAACACCATATATTTT,CASSYVENTIYF
NA,TRBV20-1,TRBJ1-1,NA,TGCAGTGCTGCCGGGACAACTGAAGCTTTCTTT,CSAAGTTEAFF
NA,TRBV9,TRBJ2-3,many,TGTGCCAGCAGCGTAGAAAGTCTAGGATCCGATACGCAGTATTTT,CASSVESLGSDTQYF
NA,TRBV7-9,TRBJ1-1,few,TGTGCCAGCGGTAACTCGAACACTGAAGCTTTCTTT,CASGNSNTEAFF
NA,TRBV5-5,TRBJ1-1,few,TGTGCCAGCAGCCCTAGGGCAACCCAGAACACTGAAGCTTTCTTT,CASSPRATQNTEAFF
NA,TRBV24-1,TRBJ2-5,many,TGTGCCACCAGTGGCGGAGGAGGGGAGACCCAGTACTTC,CATSGGGGETQYF
NA,TRBV29-1,TRBJ2-1,few,TGCAGCGTCGCCCGCGGTCAGGGGACCTACAATGAGCAGTTCTTC,CSVARGQGTYNEQFF
TRBD1,TRBV29-1,TRBJ1-2,NA,TGCAGCGTTGACCGGGACAGGGTGGGCGGCTACACCTTC,CSVDRDRVGGYTF
NA,TRBV4-3,TRBJ2-1,few,TGCGCCAGCAGCCAAGTCGGTAGTAACAATGAGCAGTTCTTC,CASSQVGSNNEQFF